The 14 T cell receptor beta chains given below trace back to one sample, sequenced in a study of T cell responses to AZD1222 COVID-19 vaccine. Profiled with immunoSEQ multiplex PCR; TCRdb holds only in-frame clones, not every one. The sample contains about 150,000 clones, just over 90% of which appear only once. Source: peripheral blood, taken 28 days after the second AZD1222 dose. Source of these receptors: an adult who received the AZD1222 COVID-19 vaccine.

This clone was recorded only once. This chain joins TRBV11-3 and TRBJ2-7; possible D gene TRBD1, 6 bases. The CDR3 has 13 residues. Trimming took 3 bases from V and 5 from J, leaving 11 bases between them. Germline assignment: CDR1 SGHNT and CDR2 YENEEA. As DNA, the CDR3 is TGTGCCAGCAGCTTGCAGGGGAGCAACGAGCAGTACTTC. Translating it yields CASSLQGSNEQYF.

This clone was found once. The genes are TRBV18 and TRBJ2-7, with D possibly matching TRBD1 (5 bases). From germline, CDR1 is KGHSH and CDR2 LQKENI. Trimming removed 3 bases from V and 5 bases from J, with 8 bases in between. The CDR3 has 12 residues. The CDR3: CASSPTENEQYF. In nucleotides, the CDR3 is TGTGCCAGCTCACCGACAGAGAACGAGCAGTACTTC.

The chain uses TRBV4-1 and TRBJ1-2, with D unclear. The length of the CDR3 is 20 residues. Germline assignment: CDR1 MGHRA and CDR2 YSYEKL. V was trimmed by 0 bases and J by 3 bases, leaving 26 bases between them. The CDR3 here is CASSQESRLGRSRLYYGYTF. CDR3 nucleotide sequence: TGCGCCAGCAGCCAAGAAAGTCGTCTCGGCAGGTCCAGATTATACTATGGCTACACCTTC.

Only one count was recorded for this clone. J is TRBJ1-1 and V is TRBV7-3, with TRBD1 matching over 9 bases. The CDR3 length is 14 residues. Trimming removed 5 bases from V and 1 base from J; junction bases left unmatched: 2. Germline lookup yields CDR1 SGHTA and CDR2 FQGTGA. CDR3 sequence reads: CASSPGQGNTEAFF. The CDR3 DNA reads TGTGCCAGCAGCCCGGGACAGGGGAACACTGAAGCTTTCTTT.

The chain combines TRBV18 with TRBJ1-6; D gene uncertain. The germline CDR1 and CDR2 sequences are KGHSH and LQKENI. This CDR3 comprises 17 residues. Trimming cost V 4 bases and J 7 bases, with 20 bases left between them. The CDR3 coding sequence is TGTGCCAGCTCACTGCGTGAAAAGAATTCGCTAAATTCACCCCTCCACTTT. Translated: CASSLREKNSLNSPLHF.

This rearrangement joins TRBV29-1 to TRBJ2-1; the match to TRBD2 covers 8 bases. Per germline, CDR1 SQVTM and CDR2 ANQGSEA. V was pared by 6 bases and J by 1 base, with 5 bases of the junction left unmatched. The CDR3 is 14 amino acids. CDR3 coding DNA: TGCAGCGTGGGTACTAGCGGTTCCTACAATGAGCAGTTCTTC. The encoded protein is CSVGTSGSYNEQFF.

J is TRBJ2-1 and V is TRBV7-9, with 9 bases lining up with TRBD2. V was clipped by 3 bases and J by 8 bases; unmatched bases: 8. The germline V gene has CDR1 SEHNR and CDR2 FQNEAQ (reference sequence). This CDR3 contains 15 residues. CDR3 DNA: TGTGCCAGCAGCTTTGGGGGGACTAGCAGGGATGAGCAGTTCTTC. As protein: CASSFGGTSRDEQFF.

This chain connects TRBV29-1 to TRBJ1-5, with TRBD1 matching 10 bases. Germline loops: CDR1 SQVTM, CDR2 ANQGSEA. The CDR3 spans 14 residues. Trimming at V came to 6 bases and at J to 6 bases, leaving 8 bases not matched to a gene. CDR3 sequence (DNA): TGCAGCGTCCGAGACAGGGGGCGAAGTCAGCCCCAGCATTTT. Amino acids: CSVRDRGRSQPQHF.

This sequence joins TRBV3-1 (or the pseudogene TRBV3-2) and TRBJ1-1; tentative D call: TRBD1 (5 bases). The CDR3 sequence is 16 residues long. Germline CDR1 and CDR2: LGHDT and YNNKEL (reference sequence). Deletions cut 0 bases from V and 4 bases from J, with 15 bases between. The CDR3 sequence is CASSQDIGRGGTEAFF. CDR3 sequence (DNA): TGTGCCAGCAGCCAAGATATAGGACGGGGGGGCACTGAAGCTTTCTTT.

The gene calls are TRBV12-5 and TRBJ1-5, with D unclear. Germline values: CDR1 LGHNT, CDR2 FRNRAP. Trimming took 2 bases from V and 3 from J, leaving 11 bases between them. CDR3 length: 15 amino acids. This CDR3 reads CASGLNGAPNQPQHF. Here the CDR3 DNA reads TGTGCTAGTGGTTTGAACGGAGCCCCCAATCAGCCCCAGCATTTT.

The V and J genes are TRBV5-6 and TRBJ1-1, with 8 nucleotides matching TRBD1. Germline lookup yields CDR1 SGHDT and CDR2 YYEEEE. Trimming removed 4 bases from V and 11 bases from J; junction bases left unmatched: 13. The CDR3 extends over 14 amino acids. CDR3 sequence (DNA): TGTGCCAGCAGCATACGACAGGGGTCGGGGTACGCTTTCTTT. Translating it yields CASSIRQGSGYAFF.

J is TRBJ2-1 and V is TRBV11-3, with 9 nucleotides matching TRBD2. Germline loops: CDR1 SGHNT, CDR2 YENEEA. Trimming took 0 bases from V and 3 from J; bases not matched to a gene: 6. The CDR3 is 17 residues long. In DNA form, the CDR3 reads TGTGCCAGCAGCTTAGATAGTATGCGGGAGGGCTACAATGAGCAGTTCTTC. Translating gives CASSLDSMREGYNEQFF.

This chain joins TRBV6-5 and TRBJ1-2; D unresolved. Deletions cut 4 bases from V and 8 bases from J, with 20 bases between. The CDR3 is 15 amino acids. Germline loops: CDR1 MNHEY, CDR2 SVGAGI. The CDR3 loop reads CASSSQVTLGGGYTF. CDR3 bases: TGTGCCAGCAGTTCCCAGGTAACCCTTGGAGGAGGCTACACCTTC.

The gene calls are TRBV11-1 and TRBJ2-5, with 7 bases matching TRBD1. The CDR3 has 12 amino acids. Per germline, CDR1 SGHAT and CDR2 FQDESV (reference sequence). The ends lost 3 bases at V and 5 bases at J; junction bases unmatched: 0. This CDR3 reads CASSFRGETQYF. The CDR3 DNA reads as TGTGCCAGCAGCTTCAGGGGGGAGACCCAGTACTTC. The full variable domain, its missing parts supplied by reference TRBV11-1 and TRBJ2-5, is EAEVAQSPRYKITEKSQAVAFWCDPISGHATLYWYRQILGQGPELLVQFQDESVVDDSQLPKDRFSAERLKGVDSTLKIQPAELGDSAMYLCASSFRGETQYFGPGTRLLVL.